A single sample is the source of the 20 T cell receptor beta chains below, sequenced in a study of blood T cells in healthy people across ages. Using a J-beta primer mix together with a sample-barcoded 5' primer, a second PCR was run for roughly 6 to 12 cycles. TCRdb reanalysed the 5' RACE reads using MiXCR and keeps one entry per CDR3 protein. The sample shows some 1,800,000 distinct CDR3 sequences, about 39% of them seen only once. The sequenced sample was blood. These receptors were taken from a human donor in good health.

This clonotype was seen only a few times. The gene calls are TRBV4-1 and TRBJ1-2, with TRBD1 identical over 7 bases. Germline assignment: CDR1 MGHRA and CDR2 YSYEKL. CDR3 length: 14 residues. The V and J ends lost 4 bases and 6 bases, in that order; junction bases with no gene match: 8. The CDR3 sequence: CASSPLGGEDGYTF. The CDR3 DNA is TGCGCCAGCAGCCCTCTAGGGGGCGAAGATGGCTACACCTTC.

The chain joins TRBV20-1 to TRBJ1-1; TRBD1 agrees at 7 bases. In germline, CDR1 is DFQATT, CDR2 SNEGSKA (reference sequence). The CDR3 totals 13 residues. V lost 6 bases and J lost 0; bases outside the gene matches: 4. This chain's CDR3 is CSAYDRVNTEAFF. In DNA form, the CDR3 reads TGCAGTGCATATGACAGGGTGAACACTGAAGCTTTCTTT.

CDR3 sequence reads: CASSVGVGGMNTEAFF. For the CDR3, the DNA is TGTGCCAGCAGCGTAGGGGTCGGGGGGATGAACACTGAAGCTTTCTTT. This chain joins TRBV9 and TRBJ1-1, with a tentative D call TRBD1 (5 bases). The germline V and J ends were trimmed by 0 bases and 0 bases, with 12 bases remaining between them. This CDR3 is 16 amino acids long. Germline V CDR1 and CDR2: SGDLS, YYNGEE.

This clonotype was counted only a few times. This sequence joins TRBV20-1 and TRBJ1-2; 9 bases are shared with TRBD1. Germline V gene data show CDR1 as DFQATT and CDR2 as SNEGSKA (reference sequence). This CDR3 has 15 amino acids. The V segment lost 6 bases and the J segment 4 bases; nucleotides outside the gene matches: 12. The CDR3: CSARRTGEKVYGYTF. The CDR3 DNA follows: TGCAGTGCACGGCGGACAGGGGAAAAAGTCTATGGCTACACCTTC.

V gene TRBV18 combines with J gene TRBJ2-1, with a possible D match to TRBD1 (6 bases). The germline CDR1 and CDR2 sequences are KGHSH and LQKENI. This CDR3 region has 16 residues. Trimming shortened V by 3 bases and J by 2 bases, and 14 bases separated the two germline ends. For the CDR3, the DNA is TGTGCCAGCTCACCCCTCGTGTCAGGGGCCTACAATGAGCAGTTCTTC. This translates into CASSPLVSGAYNEQFF.

Points on this clonotype: At one end, the junction sequence differs from germline, possibly due to a read error. V usage is TRBV20-1 and J usage is TRBJ2-7; D tentatively fits TRBD1 or TRBD2 (5 bases each). This CDR3 is 13 amino acids long. Looked up from germline, CDR1 is DFQATT and CDR2 is SNEGSKA (reference sequence). The CDR3 nucleotides are TGCGGTGCTAGAGGGCAGGGCACCTACGAGCAGTACTTC. Its translation: CGARGQGTYEQYF.

This chain links TRBV4-1 with TRBJ2-1, with D perhaps TRBD2 (5 bases). Trimming took 3 bases from V and 6 from J, leaving 9 bases between them. The CDR3 has 13 residues. CDR1 and CDR2 (germline): MGHRA, YSYEKL. The CDR3, as DNA: TGCGCCAGCAGCCATCCTGGGAGCAATGAGCAGTTCTTC. Protein sequence: CASSHPGSNEQFF.

V is TRBV6-1 and J is TRBJ2-1, with a tentative D call TRBD2 (5 bases). V shed 8 bases and J shed 10 bases, with 12 bases lying between them. The CDR3 loop spans 11 amino acids. The V gene's germline CDR1 is MNHNS and CDR2 SASEGT. The CDR3 is CASPGTGEQFF. The CDR3 nucleotides read TGTGCCAGCCCCGGAACGGGGGAGCAGTTCTTC.

This clonotype was observed a few times. The chain is built from TRBV15 and TRBJ2-5, with D maybe TRBD2 (6 bases). Near its end, the DNA agrees better with TRBJ2-7, so the J call may be wrong. The CDR3 contains 14 residues. The germline CDR1 and CDR2 sequences are LNHNV and YYDKDF (reference sequence). The CDR3 reads CATSIVRDSGEQYF. CDR3 coding DNA: TGTGCCACCAGCATCGTAAGGGACTCTGGCGAGCAGTACTTC.

This chain joins TRBV5-1 and TRBJ1-2; 9 bases are a match to TRBD1. V was clipped by 6 bases and J by 6 bases; unmatched bases: 12. This CDR3 spans 15 amino acids. The germline CDR1 and CDR2 sequences are SGHRS and YFSETQ. The CDR3, as DNA: TGCGCCAGCATACCCGGGACAGGGAGTGGAGATGGCTACACCTTC. Amino acid sequence: CASIPGTGSGDGYTF.

This chain connects TRBV28 to TRBJ2-7; D tentatively fits TRBD1 or TRBD2 (5 bases each). Deletions cut 2 bases from V and 5 bases from J, with 28 bases between. The CDR3 has 19 residues. Germline V lookup: CDR1 MDHEN, CDR2 SYDVKM. The CDR3 is CASSLKTFRGPKKSHEQYF. The CDR3, as DNA: TGTGCCAGCAGTTTAAAAACTTTCCGGGGACCCAAGAAAAGCCACGAGCAGTACTTC.

The V gene is TRBV2, the J gene TRBJ1-4; D not certain. Per the germline V gene, CDR1 is SNHLY and CDR2 is FYNNEI. V was shortened by 7 bases and J by 3 bases, with 15 bases between the two germline ends. CDR3 length: 15 residues. The CDR3 nucleotides are TGTGCCAGCAATGAGGTCGGGTCGGCTAATGAAAAACTGTTTTTT. Its protein product is CASNEVGSANEKLFF.

In regard to this clonotype: The DNA is omitted, as the CDR3 cannot be located on it reliably, and the CDR3 follows TCRdb's listing. The V call is TRBV29-1, the J call TRBJ2-3; no DNA check was done on the table's D call, TRBD1. The CDR3 has 14 residues if both end residues are counted. From germline, CDR1 is SQVTM and CDR2 ANQGSEA. This chain's CDR3 is CSVVSQVGTGTRYF.

The chain uses TRBV28 and TRBJ2-1; 8 bases fit TRBD1. CDR3 length equals 17 residues. The germline V gene encodes CDR1 MDHEN and CDR2 SYDVKM. Germline trimming cut 4 bases from V and 2 bases from J; bases unmatched to any gene: 10. CDR3 in DNA: TGTGCCAGCAGTTCGATCCTCAGGGGGCGCCCCTACAATGAGCAGTTCTTC. Amino acids: CASSSILRGRPYNEQFF.

There are a few counts of this clonotype. This rearrangement joins TRBV6-6 to TRBJ2-7; 8 bases fit TRBD2. The junction had 6 bases not matched to a gene; V was cut back by 6 bases and J by 5 bases. The CDR3 has 13 amino acids. Germline V gene data show CDR1 as MNHNY and CDR2 as SVGAGI (reference sequence). CDR3 bases: TGTGCCAGCAGCTCCGGGACTAGTAACGAGCAGTACTTC. Amino acids: CASSSGTSNEQYF.

In DNA form, the CDR3 reads TGTGCCAGCAGCGACGACAGCTCCACTGAAGCTTTCTTT. Residues: CASSDDSSTEAFF. This rearrangement joins TRBV7-6 to TRBJ1-1; weak D call: TRBD1 (5 bases). Trimming cost V 5 bases and J 4 bases, with 11 bases left between them. The CDR3 is made up of 13 amino acids. Germline-derived CDR1 and CDR2 are SGHVS and FNYEAQ.

The chain carries TRBV7-2 and TRBJ1-2, with D maybe TRBD1 (5 bases). CDR1 is SGHTA and CDR2 is FQGNSA in the germline V gene. The CDR3 is 14 amino acids. The germline V and J ends were trimmed by 4 bases and 5 bases, with 14 bases remaining between them. This chain's CDR3 is CASSSRAGIYGYTF. In DNA form, the CDR3 reads TGTGCCAGCAGCTCCCGGGCAGGGATTTATGGCTACACCTTC. Full variable domain (rest looked up from reference TRBV7-2 and TRBJ1-2): GAGVSQSPSNKVTEKGKDVELRCDPISGHTALYWYRQSLGQGLEFLIYFQGNSAPDKSGLPSDRFSAERTGGSVSTLTIQRTQQEDSAVYLCASSSRAGIYGYTFGSGTRLTVV.

The chain is built from TRBV28 and TRBJ1-5; possibly TRBD1 for D (6 bases). The V end lost 7 bases, the J end lost 6 bases, and 16 bases lay between the germline ends. The CDR3 sequence is 14 residues long. Germline V gene data show CDR1 as MDHEN and CDR2 as SYDVKM. DNA of the CDR3: TGTGCCAGCACCTCTAGGGGGTCGGTTCAGCCCCAGCATTTT. It encodes CASTSRGSVQPQHF.

The chain carries TRBV7-8 and TRBJ2-3; D perhaps matches TRBD2 (5 bases). Trimming left V 5 bases short and J 2 bases short, with 14 bases between. The CDR3 totals 15 residues. Germline CDR1 reads SGHVS; CDR2 reads FQNEAQ. Here the CDR3 reads CASSPPRGHTDTQYF. CDR3 DNA: TGTGCCAGCAGCCCTCCTCGCGGGCACACAGATACGCAGTATTTT.

This rearrangement joins TRBV28 to TRBJ2-1; D possibly corresponds to TRBD2 (6 bases). Trimming stripped 9 bases from V and 7 bases from J, with 10 bases between. This CDR3 region has 11 residues. Germline V gives CDR1 MDHEN, CDR2 SYDVKM. The CDR3 nucleotides are TGTGCCAGTTTACTAGCTAATGAGCAGTTCTTC. Protein: CASLLANEQFF.